This T cell receptor (beta chain) originates from a study of early T cells in non-severe SARS-CoV-2 infection. The CDR3 sequence is 14 residues long. Looked up from germline, CDR1 is SQVTM and CDR2 is ANQGSEA. V shed 3 bases and J shed 1 base, with 11 bases lying between them. This clonotype was counted only a few times. A single record per CDR3 protein comes from TCRdb applying MiXCR to the 5' RACE reads. The sample has some 75,000 distinct CDR3 sequences, 12% to 15% seen once; the top ten hold around 1.5%. This TCR was recovered from an adult who was a healthcare worker with PCR-confirmed SARS-CoV-2 infection or an uninfected control (not recorded which). The chain links TRBV29-1 to TRBJ2-3; a possible D gene is TRBD2 (6 bases). Sequencing was carried out using whole blood. CDR3 coding DNA: TGCAGCGTTGACTCGGGACTCCGCACAGATACGCAGTATTTT. Amino acid sequence: CSVDSGLRTDTQYF.